This TCR beta chain was profiled in a study of somatic mutations in cytotoxic T cells in rheumatoid arthritis. Clones were read by immunoSEQ multiplex PCR, and TCRdb kept only the in-frame ones, dropping some. Of tens of thousands of clones in the sample, less than 85% were seen once. The CDR3 contains 15 residues. Trimming took off 3 bases at V and 3 bases at J, with 12 bases between the two ends. Germline lookup yields CDR1 LNHDA and CDR2 SQIVND (reference sequence). The origin of this receptor is a man between 35 and 55 years old in good health. The specimen was CD8+ T cells sorted from blood. This chain uses TRBV19 with TRBJ1-5; D gene unclear. The CDR3: CASSMAPGFNQPQHF. The CDR3 DNA reads TGTGCCAGTAGTATGGCGCCGGGGTTCAATCAGCCCCAGCATTTT.